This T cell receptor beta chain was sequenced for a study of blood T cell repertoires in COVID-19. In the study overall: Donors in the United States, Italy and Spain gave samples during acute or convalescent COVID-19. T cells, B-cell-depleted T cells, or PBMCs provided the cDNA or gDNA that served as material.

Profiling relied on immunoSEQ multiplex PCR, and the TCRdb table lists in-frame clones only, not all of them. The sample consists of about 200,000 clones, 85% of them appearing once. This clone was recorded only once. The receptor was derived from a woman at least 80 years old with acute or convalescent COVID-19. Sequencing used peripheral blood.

The CDR3 reads CASSPERTVNNEQFF. The CDR3 coding sequence is TGCGCCAGCAGCCCGGAAAGGACAGTCAACAATGAGCAGTTCTTC. The V call is TRBV4-1, the J call TRBJ2-1; D might be TRBD1 (6 bases). Germline V lookup: CDR1 MGHRA, CDR2 YSYEKL. This CDR3 is built from 15 residues. With 4 bases removed from V and 5 bases from J, the gap between germline ends came to 15 bases.